The 24 T cell receptor beta chains below all came from one sample that was sequenced in a study of blood T cell repertoires in COVID-19. TCRdb's copy holds only in-frame clones and misses some; the assay was immunoSEQ multiplex PCR. Of about 150,000 clones listed, approximately 82% are singletons. The specimen sequenced was peripheral blood. These receptors were obtained from a man aged 65-85 years who had recovered from COVID-19.

The chain employs TRBV7-2 and TRBJ2-2; the match to TRBD2 covers 10 bases. V was clipped by 5 bases and J by 4 bases; unmatched bases: 4. The CDR3 is 15 residues long. CDR1 SGHTA and CDR2 FQGNSA come from the germline V gene. CDR3 DNA: TGTGCCAGCAGCCCCCGGACTAGCGGCACCGGGGAGCTGTTTTTT. Protein product: CASSPRTSGTGELFF. The variable domain in full, completed from reference TRBV7-2 and TRBJ2-2, reads GAGVSQSPSNKVTEKGKDVELRCDPISGHTALYWYRQSLGQGLEFLIYFQGNSAPDKSGLPSDRFSAERTGGSVSTLTIQRTQQEDSAVYLCASSPRTSGTGELFFGEGSRLTVL.

The rearrangement links TRBV27 to TRBJ2-1, with D perhaps TRBD1 (6 bases). Trimming pared 7 bases from V and 4 bases from J, leaving 17 bases between. The germline CDR1 and CDR2 sequences are MNHEY and SMNVEV (reference sequence). This CDR3 region has 15 residues. CDR3 nucleotides: TGTGCCAGCAACCCCACGGGGACATCATACAATGAGCAGTTCTTC. As protein: CASNPTGTSYNEQFF.

The chain combines TRBV2 with TRBJ1-5, with 8 bases identical to TRBD1. The CDR3 is 14 amino acids. Germline CDR1 is SNHLY and CDR2 is FYNNEI. J was trimmed by 6 bases and V by 7 bases; bases with no gene match: 8. This chain's CDR3 is CASNGQGSGQPQHF. Written as DNA, the CDR3 is TGTGCCAGCAACGGACAGGGTAGCGGTCAGCCCCAGCATTTT.

This clone came up a few times. V usage is TRBV6-5 and J usage is TRBJ2-1, with 9 nucleotides matching TRBD2. V shed 4 bases, J shed 6 bases, and the junction held 10 bases outside the gene matches. CDR1 and CDR2 from the germline V gene are MNHEY and SVGAGI. This CDR3 is 16 amino acids long. The CDR3 DNA reads TGTGCCAGCAGTTCGGCTCGGCGGGAGGGTCGCAATGAGCAGTTCTTC. Translated: CASSSARREGRNEQFF.

The rearrangement links TRBV2 to TRBJ1-4, with D uncertain. The CDR3 has 14 residues. CDR1 is SNHLY and CDR2 is FYNNEI in the germline V gene. V dropped 4 bases and J dropped 8 bases, with 14 bases sitting between them. The CDR3 DNA reads as TGTGCCAGCAGTGTGGGCTCCTCGAAGGAAAAACTGTTTTTT. Protein: CASSVGSSKEKLFF.

J is TRBJ2-3 and V is TRBV6-2 or TRBV6-3; no firm D call. The CDR3 consists of 12 residues. Germline assignment: CDR1 MNHEY and CDR2 SVGEGT. With 5 bases removed from V and 2 bases from J, the gap between germline ends came to 5 bases. The CDR3 coding sequence is TGTGCCAGCAGTACAAACACAGATACGCAGTATTTT. Protein product: CASSTNTDTQYF.

This clone was counted only a few times. This chain joins TRBV7-2 and TRBJ2-7, with D maybe TRBD1 (5 bases). The CDR3 length is 13 residues. The V end lost 6 bases, the J end lost 7 bases, and 16 bases lay between the germline ends. Germline-derived CDR1 and CDR2 are SGHTA and FQGNSA. CDR3 DNA sequence: TGTGCCAGCAGAAAGGAAGGGGTTGGGGAGCAGTACTTC. It codes for CASRKEGVGEQYF.

The chain combines TRBV11-2 with TRBJ1-3; D remains ambiguous. The CDR3 consists of 12 residues. Germline V gene data show CDR1 as SGHAT and CDR2 as FQNNGV. The ends were cut back, 2 bases at V and 9 bases at J, with 8 bases in the middle. The CDR3 is CASSLSTPTIYF. The CDR3 bases are TGTGCCAGCAGCTTATCGACACCCACCATATATTTT. Complete variable domain (other parts from reference TRBV11-2 and TRBJ1-3): EAGVAQSPRYKIIEKRQSVAFWCNPISGHATLYWYQQILGQGPKLLIQFQNNGVVDDSQLPKDRFSAERLKGVDSTLKIQPAKLEDSAVYLCASSLSTPTIYFGEGSWLTVV.

This clone occurred once. The chain combines TRBV5-5 with TRBJ1-5; 7 nucleotides match TRBD1. The V segment lost 4 bases and the J segment 1 base; nucleotides outside the gene matches: 5. The germline V gene has CDR1 SGHKS and CDR2 YYEKEE (reference sequence). CDR3 length: 15 residues. DNA of the CDR3: TGTGCCAGCAGCCCGACAGGGTTGAGCAATCAGCCCCAGCATTTT. Translated: CASSPTGLSNQPQHF.

The chain carries TRBV18 and TRBJ2-1; the D is unclear. The CDR3 contains 17 residues. The germline CDR1 and CDR2 sequences are KGHSH and LQKENI. Trimming stripped 0 bases from V and 7 bases from J, with 19 bases between. The CDR3 loop reads CASSPPQALLGTNEQFF. The DNA of the CDR3 is TGTGCCAGCTCACCACCCCAGGCCCTTTTGGGTACGAATGAGCAGTTCTTC.

The chain uses TRBV5-1 and TRBJ1-1; 7 nucleotides match TRBD1. Germline V lookup: CDR1 SGHRS, CDR2 YFSETQ. V gave up 0 bases and J gave up 4 bases; unmatched junction bases: 6. This CDR3 comprises 15 residues. CDR3 in amino acids: CASSLETGVVTEAFF. CDR3 sequence (DNA): TGCGCCAGCAGCTTGGAAACAGGGGTGGTCACTGAAGCTTTCTTT.

This clone was observed a few times. The rearrangement uses TRBV19 and TRBJ1-1, with a weak D call TRBD1 (5 bases). In germline, CDR1 is LNHDA, CDR2 SQIVND (reference sequence). The CDR3 is made up of 15 amino acids. V lost 5 bases and J lost 0, with 13 bases in between. CDR3 loop: CASSLEGTMNTEAFF. The CDR3 bases are TGTGCCAGTAGTCTGGAGGGGACCATGAACACTGAAGCTTTCTTT.

This chain connects TRBV12-5 to TRBJ2-3; 9 nucleotides agree with TRBD1. The trim removed 1 base at V and 4 bases at J, leaving 3 bases unmatched. The V gene's germline CDR1 is LGHNT and CDR2 FRNRAP. This CDR3 is 15 amino acids long. The CDR3, as DNA: TGTGCTAGTGGTTTGGGGGGACAGGGTGCAGATACGCAGTATTTT. It yields the protein CASGLGGQGADTQYF.

The chain uses TRBV6-5 and TRBJ2-6; TRBD1 matches 8 bases. The CDR3 is made up of 16 amino acids. Germline CDR1 is MNHEY and CDR2 is SVGAGI. V lost 4 bases, J lost 3 bases, and 5 bases stayed unmatched. The DNA for the CDR3 is TGTGCCAGCAGTTCCCAGGGGGCGGGTGGGGCCAACGTCCTGACTTTC. It yields the protein CASSSQGAGGANVLTF.

V is TRBV7-9 and J is TRBJ2-5; D is perhaps TRBD1 (6 bases). The CDR3 sequence is 15 residues long. The germline V gene has CDR1 SEHNR and CDR2 FQNEAQ (reference sequence). Trimming stripped 1 base from V and 4 bases from J, with 13 bases between. The CDR3 here is CASSLGPQGGETQYF. The DNA of the CDR3 is TGTGCCAGCAGCTTAGGTCCCCAAGGGGGAGAGACCCAGTACTTC.

This chain uses TRBV5-6 with TRBJ2-7; 11 bases are shared with TRBD2. J was trimmed by 3 bases and V by 4 bases; bases with no gene match: 18. This CDR3 comprises 19 residues. The germline V gene encodes CDR1 SGHDT and CDR2 YYEEEE. The CDR3 here is CASSLQGHGLAGGLYEQYF. In nucleotides, the CDR3 is TGTGCCAGCAGCCTCCAGGGACACGGACTAGCGGGCGGACTCTACGAGCAGTACTTC. The complete variable domain, with remaining parts taken from reference TRBV5-6 and TRBJ2-7, reads DAGVTQSPTHLIKTRGQQVTLRCSPKSGHDTVSWYQQALGQGPQFIFQYYEEEERQRGNFPDRFSGHQFPNYSSELNVNALLLGDSALYLCASSLQGHGLAGGLYEQYFGPGTRLTVT.

The rearrangement joins TRBV7-8 to TRBJ2-1; TRBD2 aligns across 10 bases. This CDR3 spans 18 amino acids. Germline V gives CDR1 SGHVS, CDR2 FQNEAQ. The V gene end was trimmed by 3 bases and the J gene end by 0 bases; junction bases not matched to a gene: 8. The CDR3 DNA sequence: TGTGCCAGCAGCTTCCGTTCGGCTAGCGGGAGCTCCTACAATGAGCAGTTCTTC. Protein product: CASSFRSASGSSYNEQFF.

The chain links TRBV9 to TRBJ2-5; 9 positions match TRBD1. The CDR3 extends over 14 amino acids. The germline gives CDR1 SGDLS, CDR2 YYNGEE. The J segment lost 4 bases and the V segment lost 0 bases, leaving 1 base of the junction unmatched. The CDR3 DNA reads as TGTGCCAGCAGCGTAGCGGGACAGGGAGAGACCCAGTACTTC. This sequence encodes CASSVAGQGETQYF.

The CDR3 loop is CASSQDLTGGFQPQHF. For the CDR3, the DNA is TGCGCCAGCAGCCAAGACCTGACAGGGGGCTTTCAGCCCCAGCATTTT. The genes are TRBV4-1 and TRBJ1-5; TRBD1 matches 10 bases. Germline V gene sequence: CDR1 MGHRA, CDR2 YSYEKL. The trim removed 0 bases at V and 6 bases at J, leaving 5 bases unmatched. The CDR3 length is 16 residues.

This chain joins TRBV5-1 and TRBJ1-1; 7 bases are shared with TRBD1. With 1 base clipped from V and 4 bases from J, the junction kept 10 bases outside the gene matches. The CDR3 has 16 residues. CDR1 and CDR2 (germline): SGHRS, YFSETQ. The CDR3 loop reads CASSLSNSGGSTEAFF. The CDR3 nucleotides read TGCGCCAGCAGCTTGTCCAACTCAGGGGGGTCCACTGAAGCTTTCTTT.

The chain carries TRBV4-1 and TRBJ2-1, with a weak D call TRBD2 (5 bases). Germline CDR1 is MGHRA and CDR2 is YSYEKL. This CDR3 is built from 16 residues. V gave up 3 bases and J gave up 4 bases, with 16 bases separating them. CDR3 amino acids: CASSHLVQRRYNEQFF. Written as DNA, the CDR3 is TGCGCCAGCAGCCACCTGGTCCAGCGGAGATACAATGAGCAGTTCTTC.

This CDR3 is CASSRVWQPADSPLHF. CDR3 coding DNA: TGTGCCAGCAGCCGGGTGTGGCAGCCCGCCGACTCACCCCTCCACTTT. J is TRBJ1-6 and V is TRBV5-5; D is uncertain. In germline, CDR1 is SGHKS, CDR2 YYEKEE (reference sequence). Trimming shortened V by 4 bases and J by 10 bases, and 21 bases separated the two germline ends. The CDR3 contains 16 residues.

This sequence joins TRBV7-2 and TRBJ1-2; TRBD1 is a possible D gene (5 bases). CDR3 length: 16 residues. The germline V gene encodes CDR1 SGHTA and CDR2 FQGNSA. V was clipped by 4 bases and J by 1 base, with 16 bases between them. CDR3 in DNA: TGTGCCAGCAGCTCTTCGGCGGGACGAGATAACTATGGCTACACCTTC. Protein: CASSSSAGRDNYGYTF. The full variable domain, with the rest looked up from reference TRBV7-2 and TRBJ1-2, is GAGVSQSPSNKVTEKGKDVELRCDPISGHTALYWYRQSLGQGLEFLIYFQGNSAPDKSGLPSDRFSAERTGGSVSTLTIQRTQQEDSAVYLCASSSSAGRDNYGYTFGSGTRLTVV.

Here the CDR3 DNA reads TGCGCCAGCAGCCAAGAGTGGGGAGCCTACGAGCAGTACTTC. Residues: CASSQEWGAYEQYF. The chain recombines TRBV4-1 with TRBJ2-7; D is possibly TRBD2 (5 bases). Germline assignment: CDR1 MGHRA and CDR2 YSYEKL. The V gene lost 0 bases and the J gene lost 2 bases, with 8 bases spanning the gap. The CDR3 totals 14 residues.